One and the same sample provided the 12 T cell receptor beta chains below, sequenced in a study of CD8 T cells in ankylosing spondylitis (dated by TCRdb to about 2017). Study-level results and caveats: A TCR beta motif made up of eight highly homologous amino acid variants appeared to be characteristic of blood from ankylosing spondylitis patients.

Library creation used 5' RACE. The run used an Illumina HiSeq 2500. TCRdb cleaned the public reads at Q25 with fastp, built clones with MiXCR and kept in-frame beta chains. For every CDR3 protein sequence, its rows merge into one entry that carries the most common genes and DNA. Recorded for this sample are over 600,000 distinct CDR3 sequences; around 20% of them occurred a single time. The top ten constitute under 20% of the sample. The antigens of these receptors remain unknown. Sequenced: blood, either unsorted or a sorted T cell fraction (not recorded which). The origin of the receptors is a male donor with ankylosing spondylitis.

The genes are TRBV4-3 and TRBJ2-7, with 12 bases that match TRBD2. The CDR3 is 17 amino acids. Germline CDR1 and CDR2: LGHNA and YSLEER. Unmatched junction bases numbered 7, after V lost 4 bases and J lost 0 bases. The CDR3 spells CASSRGTSGLSSYEQYF. Here the CDR3 DNA reads TGCGCCAGCAGCCGCGGGACTAGCGGGCTAAGCTCCTACGAGCAGTACTTC.

The chain joins TRBV12-3 or TRBV12-4 to TRBJ2-5; 12 bases fit TRBD1. The V segment lost 6 bases and the J segment 1 base; nucleotides outside the gene matches: 9. The CDR3 runs to 17 residues. In nucleotides, the CDR3 is TGTGCCAGCAGGCTACCCCGGGACAGGGGGCTCCAAGAGACCCAGTACTTC. This translates into CASRLPRDRGLQETQYF.

CDR3 amino acids: CASSEYGQLNTEAFF. CDR3 DNA sequence: TGTGCCAGCAGTGAATATGGACAGCTAAACACTGAAGCTTTCTTT. The chain links TRBV6-1 to TRBJ1-1; the D gene is possibly TRBD1 (6 bases). The CDR3 extends over 15 amino acids. CDR1 and CDR2 (germline): MNHNS, SASEGT. Trimming pared 2 bases from V and 2 bases from J, leaving 12 bases between.

This sequence joins TRBV5-4 and TRBJ2-1, with 11 bases identical to TRBD2. Trimming took 4 bases from V and 8 from J; bases not matched to a gene: 11. CDR1 and CDR2 from the germline V gene are SGHNT and YYREEE (reference sequence). The CDR3 consists of 16 residues. The CDR3 protein is CASSGAQLAGAHEQFF. CDR3 DNA: TGTGCCAGCAGCGGGGCTCAACTAGCGGGAGCCCATGAGCAGTTCTTC.

This rearrangement joins TRBV5-6 to TRBJ2-1, with D perhaps matching TRBD1 (6 bases). CDR3 length: 14 residues. Germline V gives CDR1 SGHDT, CDR2 YYEEEE. V dropped 4 bases and J dropped 10 bases, with 18 bases sitting between them. CDR3 coding DNA: TGTGCCAGCAGCCCACCGGGACATCCCCGGGAGCAGTTCTTC. It translates to CASSPPGHPREQFF.

Only one count was recorded for this clonotype. This chain joins TRBV7-2 and TRBJ2-7; 10 bases match TRBD1. V was pared by 5 bases and J by 0 bases, with 4 bases of the junction left unmatched. CDR3 size: 15 residues. Germline CDR1 and CDR2: SGHTA and FQGNSA. For the CDR3, the DNA is TGTGCCAGCAGCCGACAGGGGGCGGACTCCTACGAGCAGTACTTC. Amino acid sequence: CASSRQGADSYEQYF.

This CDR3 reads CASSLAVAQGEQYF. CDR3 DNA sequence: TGTGCCAGCAGCTTAGCGGTAGCCCAGGGCGAGCAGTACTTC. This rearrangement joins TRBV7-2 to TRBJ2-7; TRBD1 is a possible D gene (5 bases). Germline V gene lookup returns CDR1 SGHTA and CDR2 FQGNSA. V lost 0 bases to trimming and J lost 6 bases, with 12 bases between them. CDR3 length equals 14 residues.

This clonotype was recorded a few times. V and J are TRBV9 and TRBJ2-5; TRBD1 matches at 7 bases. Germline V gives CDR1 SGDLS, CDR2 YYNGEE. V lost 0 bases and J lost 4; bases outside the gene matches: 6. The CDR3 runs to 15 residues. CDR3 DNA sequence: TGTGCCAGCAGCGTAGGGCAGGGACAGACAGAGACCCAGTACTTC. Protein: CASSVGQGQTETQYF.

A few counts support this clonotype. The chain uses TRBV11-2 and TRBJ2-2; TRBD2 matches 8 bases. The CDR3 runs 16 residues. Germline loops: CDR1 SGHAT, CDR2 FQNNGV. V was clipped by 8 bases and J by 5 bases; unmatched bases: 13. Here the CDR3 reads CASSTSLAGGTGELFF. The CDR3 DNA is TGTGCCAGCTCGACGTCGCTAGCGGGCGGAACCGGGGAGCTGTTTTTT.

The chain links TRBV6-6 to TRBJ1-1; D remains ambiguous. Germline CDR1 MNHNY, CDR2 SVGAGI (reference sequence). Trimming stripped 9 bases from V and 3 bases from J, with 11 bases between. The CDR3 contains 12 residues. CDR3 amino acids: CASSEIDTEAFF. The CDR3 DNA sequence: TGTGCCAGTAGCGAGATCGACACTGAAGCTTTCTTT.

This clonotype has a handful of counts. This chain joins TRBV27 and TRBJ1-5; the D is unclear. Trimming removed 5 bases from V and 5 bases from J, with 16 bases in between. The CDR3 has 15 amino acids. Looked up from germline, CDR1 is MNHEY and CDR2 is SMNVEV (reference sequence). CDR3 loop: CASSPLVSWDQPQHF. The CDR3 DNA reads as TGTGCCAGCAGTCCGCTCGTCTCTTGGGATCAGCCCCAGCATTTT.

This clonotype was picked up a small number of times. The CDR3 nucleotides read TGTGCCAGCAGTTCCGTGTTCGACGGGGAGCTGTTTTTT. Translation gives CASSSVFDGELFF. This rearrangement joins TRBV12-3 or TRBV12-4 to TRBJ2-2; D remains unclear. This CDR3 is 13 amino acids long. V lost 4 bases and J 7 bases, leaving 10 bases between the germline ends.